This T cell receptor beta chain was recovered during a study of CD8 T cells in ankylosing spondylitis. Study-level points and caveats: Previously reported in reactive arthritis synovial fluid and blood were some of the motif variants. Matched ankylosing spondylitis synovial fluid reportedly contained a significantly enriched population of disease-linked clones. Apparently characteristic of ankylosing spondylitis blood was a TCR beta motif (roughly eight highly homologous variants). Clones that were linked to disease were CD8+ and were relatively rare in peripheral blood.

This clonotype was counted between two and nine times. Its antigen is currently unknown. Generation of TCR beta libraries employed quantitative 5'-RACE incorporating molecular barcodes. MiXCR, run by TCRdb on the 5' RACE reads, gives a single entry per CDR3 protein. Among around 480,000 distinct CDR3 sequences listed, 17% were seen once. The V end was cut by 6 bases, the J end by 1 base, with 6 bases between. This CDR3 is 12 amino acids long. Germline V gene lookup returns CDR1 MNHEY and CDR2 SVGAGI. The rearrangement links TRBV6-5 to TRBJ1-1; D is unclear. The source is a male donor with ankylosing spondylitis. The sample was blood, either unsorted or a sorted T cell fraction (not recorded which). In nucleotides, the CDR3 is TGTGCCAGCAGGAGAAAGAACACTGAAGCTTTCTTT. Amino acid sequence: CASRRKNTEAFF.